The 14 T cell receptor beta chains in this list originate from one sample, sequenced in a study of CD8 T cells in ankylosing spondylitis. TCRdb recomputed calls from the 5' RACE reads with MiXCR, one row per CDR3 protein. The profile shows around 300,000 distinct CDR3 sequences, about 15% of them singletons. The sample was blood, either unsorted or a sorted T cell fraction (not recorded which). The receptor set was obtained from a male donor with ankylosing spondylitis or in good health (not recorded which).

This clonotype has just a few counts. This chain uses TRBV5-1 with TRBJ2-1; D may be TRBD1 (6 bases). CDR3 length: 13 amino acids. Germline V gene data show CDR1 as SGHRS and CDR2 as YFSETQ. Trimming removed 6 bases from V and 0 bases from J, with 7 bases in between. CDR3 sequence reads: CASMDSSYNEQFF. CDR3 sequence (DNA): TGCGCCAGCATGGACAGCTCCTACAATGAGCAGTTCTTC.

This chain joins TRBV9 and TRBJ2-5; the D gene is possibly TRBD2 (7 bases). Germline V gives CDR1 SGDLS, CDR2 YYNGEE. Trimming stripped 3 bases from V and 0 bases from J, with 12 bases between. The CDR3 length is 15 residues. Here the CDR3 reads CASSEGGRHQETQYF. The CDR3 DNA sequence: TGTGCCAGCAGCGAGGGGGGGCGGCACCAAGAGACCCAGTACTTC.

This CDR3 is CASSLSEDGYTF. In DNA, the CDR3 is TGTGCCAGCAGTTTAAGTGAAGATGGCTACACCTTC. The chain carries TRBV12-3 or TRBV12-4 and TRBJ1-2; unclear D gene. CDR3 length: 12 residues. V lost 2 bases and J lost 6, with 7 bases in between.

The chain has TRBV6-5 and TRBJ1-3; D is unclear. The CDR3 is 19 amino acids. Trimming removed 0 bases at V and 0 bases at J, with 18 bases between. Germline lookup yields CDR1 MNHEY and CDR2 SVGAGI. This CDR3 is CASSYSSPRTPLSGNTIYF. CDR3 sequence (DNA): TGTGCCAGCAGTTACTCAAGCCCTCGGACCCCTCTCTCTGGAAACACCATATATTTT.

V is TRBV20-1 and J is TRBJ2-5; the D is unclear. The CDR3 sequence is 14 residues long. Trimming took 2 bases from V and 2 from J, leaving 12 bases between them. Germline CDR1 and CDR2: DFQATT and SNEGSKA (reference sequence). The CDR3 DNA sequence: TGCAGTGCTAGACCCACCTCTGGTCAAGAGACCCAGTACTTC. Translating it yields CSARPTSGQETQYF.

This clonotype occurred many times. V gene TRBV29-1 combines with J gene TRBJ2-1; D unresolved. V was pared by 3 bases and J by 0 bases, with 12 bases between. This CDR3 region has 15 residues. CDR1 is SQVTM, CDR2 ANQGSEA, per germline. The CDR3 bases are TGCAGCGTTGAGAGTAGCCAACGCTCCTACAATGAGCAGTTCTTC. Protein: CSVESSQRSYNEQFF.

The chain combines TRBV2 with TRBJ2-6; 7 nucleotides align to TRBD1. The CDR3 loop spans 18 amino acids. V was pared by 7 bases and J by 0 bases, with 12 bases of the junction left unmatched. The germline CDR1 and CDR2 sequences are SNHLY and FYNNEI. The chain's CDR3 is CASKASQGVSSGANVLTF. CDR3 in DNA: TGTGCCAGCAAGGCCTCCCAGGGGGTGTCCTCTGGGGCCAACGTCCTGACTTTC.

The genes are TRBV29-1 and TRBJ2-7, with D uncertain. The CDR3 runs to 11 residues. In germline, CDR1 is SQVTM, CDR2 ANQGSEA. V was pared by 7 bases and J by 5 bases, with 12 bases between. The CDR3 DNA reads TGCAGCGGGTTCAGAGGCAACGAGCAGTACTTC. It encodes CSGFRGNEQYF.

This clonotype was picked up a small number of times. The genes are TRBV3-1 and TRBJ1-1; the D gene is possibly TRBD1 (6 bases). The CDR3 is 13 residues long. CDR1 and CDR2 (germline): LGHDT, YNNKEL (reference sequence). The germline V and J ends were trimmed by 2 bases and 8 bases, with 12 bases remaining between them. The CDR3 sequence: CASSQTRGGEAFF. DNA for the CDR3: TGTGCCAGCAGCCAAACCCGGGGGGGCGAAGCTTTCTTT.

This clonotype has a handful of counts. V is TRBV5-1 and J is TRBJ1-4; TRBD1 matches 9 bases. CDR3 length: 15 residues. In germline, CDR1 is SGHRS, CDR2 YFSETQ. After removal of 4 bases from V and 8 bases from J, the junction contained 9 bases not matched to a gene. The CDR3 bases are TGCGCCAGCAGCCCGTGGACAGGGGTAGAAGAAAAACTGTTTTTT. This codes for CASSPWTGVEEKLFF.

This clonotype came up once. Since a much larger clone is just one base distant, this may be a read error. The CDR3 DNA sequence: TGCGCCAGCAGCTCCAACCGGGACGGCCCTTACGATCAGTACTTC. Amino acids: CASSSNRDGPYDQYF. The chain links TRBV5-1 to TRBJ2-7; D may correspond to TRBD1 or TRBD2 (5 bases each). Germline CDR1 is SGHRS and CDR2 is YFSETQ. The CDR3 is 15 residues long.

This chain uses TRBV5-1 with TRBJ2-5, with 10 bases fitting TRBD2. The CDR3 runs to 15 residues. CDR1 and CDR2 (germline): SGHRS, YFSETQ. J was trimmed by 3 bases and V by 4 bases; bases with no gene match: 6. The CDR3 DNA reads TGCGCCAGCAGCCGATGGACTAGCGGCAAAGAGACCCAGTACTTC. Its translation: CASSRWTSGKETQYF.

This clonotype was observed a handful of times. The CDR3 DNA follows: TGTGCCACCGGCGTCCACTCCCTGAGCTCCTACAATGAGCAGTTCTTC. It yields the protein CATGVHSLSSYNEQFF. This chain connects TRBV6-1 to TRBJ2-1; no definite D call. This CDR3 comprises 16 residues. The germline V gene encodes CDR1 MNHNS and CDR2 SASEGT. Trimming removed 10 bases from V and 0 bases from J, with 19 bases in between.

This clonotype was detected a few times. J is TRBJ1-4 and V is TRBV19, with D possibly matching TRBD1 (5 bases). The CDR3 contains 12 residues. Germline assignment: CDR1 LNHDA and CDR2 SQIVND (reference sequence). Trimming stripped 4 bases from V and 5 bases from J, with 5 bases between. The CDR3 reads CASSTGNEKLFF. The CDR3 DNA follows: TGTGCCAGTAGTACAGGGAATGAAAAACTGTTTTTT.